Presented here are 11 T cell receptor beta chains from one specimen sequenced in a study of cytomegalovirus exposure and HLA in healthy donors. Method: immunoSEQ multiplex PCR; TCRdb's copy keeps in-frame clones and lacks some. The sample has more than 200,000 clones, 90% seen once; the top ten hold approximately 3%. The material sequenced was PBMCs. Receptor source: a woman aged 25 to 45 in good health and CMV-seronegative.

This clone was observed a handful of times. This chain connects TRBV7-8 to TRBJ2-2, with 8 bases aligning to TRBD2. Germline V gene lookup returns CDR1 SGHVS and CDR2 FQNEAQ. CDR3 length: 17 amino acids. V was pared by 0 bases and J by 9 bases, with 12 bases of the junction left unmatched. The CDR3 sequence is CASSLARGAGARRELFF. CDR3 nucleotide sequence: TGTGCCAGCAGCTTAGCGCGGGGAGCGGGGGCCAGGAGGGAGCTGTTTTTT.

Here the CDR3 DNA reads TGTGCCAGCAGCCGGTTCGGGACAGATACGCAGTATTTT. This codes for CASSRFGTDTQYF. V is TRBV7-2 and J is TRBJ2-3; no reliable D call. V lost 5 bases, J lost 3 bases, and 9 bases lay in between. The V gene's germline CDR1 is SGHTA and CDR2 FQGNSA. The CDR3 is 13 amino acids.

The V gene is TRBV28, the J gene TRBJ1-2; no clear D gene. V was cut by 9 bases and J by 3 bases, with 11 bases left in between. This CDR3 has 12 amino acids. Germline-derived CDR1 and CDR2 are MDHEN and SYDVKM. CDR3 sequence reads: CASTGSHYGYTF. DNA for the CDR3: TGTGCCAGTACCGGGTCCCACTATGGCTACACCTTC.

In its sample, this clone was seen many times. This rearrangement joins TRBV5-4 to TRBJ1-2; possibly TRBD1 for D (5 bases). V was clipped by 4 bases and J by 4 bases, with 20 bases between them. The CDR3 is 16 residues long. Germline V gene sequence: CDR1 SGHNT, CDR2 YYREEE (reference sequence). The CDR3 DNA sequence: TGTGCCAGCAGCGGAGGGACGCTCTCTAGGGGCTATGGCTACACCTTC. Translated: CASSGGTLSRGYGYTF.

This rearrangement joins TRBV7-9 to TRBJ2-3, with 10 bases matching TRBD2. The CDR3 runs 16 residues. J lost 2 bases, V lost 1 base, and 3 bases had no gene match. Germline V gives CDR1 SEHNR, CDR2 FQNEAQ (reference sequence). CDR3 protein: CASSLGGLAITDTQYF. The CDR3, as DNA: TGTGCCAGCAGCTTAGGGGGACTAGCGATCACAGATACGCAGTATTTT.

As for this clone: A junction end diverges from the germline sequence, so it may reflect a read error. The rearrangement joins TRBV28 to TRBJ2-5; the D is unclear. The CDR3 runs to 13 residues. CDR1 and CDR2 from the germline V gene are MDHEN and SYDVKM. CDR3 sequence reads: CAGSFALWETQYF. As DNA, the CDR3 is TGTGCCGGCAGTTTTGCCCTATGGGAGACCCAGTACTTC.

CDR3 sequence reads: CSVDIQDRGGYTF. CDR3 in DNA: TGCAGCGTTGATATACAGGACAGGGGTGGCTACACCTTC. The chain uses TRBV29-1 and TRBJ1-2; 9 bases are shared with TRBD1. Per the germline V gene, CDR1 is SQVTM and CDR2 is ANQGSEA. J lost 7 bases, V lost 3 bases, and 6 bases had no gene match. This CDR3 has 13 residues. The full variable domain, with the rest looked up from reference TRBV29-1 and TRBJ1-2, is SAVISQKPSRDICQRGTSLTIQCQVDSQVTMMFWYRQQPGQSLTLIATANQGSEATYESGFVIDKFPISRPNLTFSTLTVSNMSPEDSSIYLCSVDIQDRGGYTFGSGTRLTVV.

V is TRBV5-1 and J is TRBJ1-5; D ambiguous. Germline CDR1 and CDR2: SGHRS and YFSETQ. The ends were cut back, 0 bases at V and 2 bases at J, with 21 bases in the middle. The CDR3 has 19 amino acids. The CDR3: CASSLAHLTRVIGNQPQHF. CDR3 in DNA: TGCGCCAGCAGCTTGGCCCATTTGACGAGGGTTATCGGCAATCAGCCCCAGCATTTT. The whole variable domain, filled in from reference TRBV5-1 and TRBJ1-5, reads KAGVTQTPRYLIKTRGQQVTLSCSPISGHRSVSWYQQTPGQGLQFLFEYFSETQRNKGNFPGRFSGRQFSNSRSEMNVSTLELGDSALYLCASSLAHLTRVIGNQPQHFGDGTRLSIL.

This clone was seen just once. The V call is TRBV7-2, the J call TRBJ2-7, with D possibly TRBD1 on 6 matching bases. CDR3 size: 14 residues. The germline V and J ends were trimmed by 6 bases and 3 bases, with 15 bases remaining between them. Germline assignment: CDR1 SGHTA and CDR2 FQGNSA. In nucleotides, the CDR3 is TGTGCCAGCAGTAATAACAGGGTAGGCTACGAGCAGTACTTC. This codes for CASSNNRVGYEQYF.

The chain carries TRBV27 and TRBJ2-2; no reliable D call. Trimming cost V 2 bases and J 6 bases, with 4 bases left between them. Germline V gene data show CDR1 as MNHEY and CDR2 as SMNVEV (reference sequence). The CDR3 covers 12 residues. The CDR3 region is CASSLQSGELFF. In DNA, the CDR3 is TGTGCCAGCAGTTTACAGTCCGGGGAGCTGTTTTTT.

This chain links TRBV27 with TRBJ1-5; D not resolved. Trimming cost V 5 bases and J 2 bases, with 4 bases left between them. Germline CDR1 is MNHEY and CDR2 is SMNVEV (reference sequence). The CDR3 length is 12 residues. CDR3 DNA sequence: TGTGCCAGCAGTACTGGCAATCAGCCCCAGCATTTT. Residues: CASSTGNQPQHF.